This T cell receptor delta chain was sequenced during a study of Vδ1+ human thymocytes. Study results and caveats: Highly polyclonal TRG and TRD repertoires with Gaussian CDR3 length distributions appeared in thymus. Despite high sort purity, approximately 21% of thymic T cell receptor delta sequences were Vdelta2.

For this clone: Its antigen is not known. Other DNA sequences within the sample encode an identical CDR3.

Alphabeta T cells were depleted, then CD3+ Vdelta1+ Vdelta2- thymocytes were FACS-sorted. Between about 96% and 99.6% of sorted thymocytes were Vdelta1+. Germline assignment: CDR1 GEAIGNYY and CDR2 EKD. The V segment lost 0 bases and the J segment 0 bases; nucleotides outside the gene matches: 10. This CDR3 contains 18 residues. RNA was extracted from the cells and then reverse transcribed. CDR3 amplicons came from multiplex PCR with pooled V-gene forward and constant-region reverse primers. TCRdb fed the multiplex PCR reads to CATT. This sample has 20,000 to 25,000 delta-chain clones, with about 8% found just once.

The TCR was taken from a child under two years old who had congenital heart surgery. The genes are TRDV2 and TRDJ1; 9 bases are a match to TRDD3. The specimen sequenced was Vdelta1+ gamma-delta thymocytes from the thymus. The subset denotes: FACS-sorted CD3+ TCRalphabeta- TCRVdelta1+ TCRVdelta2- thymocytes. Here the CDR3 reads CACDTGTGGARYTDKLIF. The DNA for the CDR3 is TGTGCCTGTGACACCGGGACTGGGGGAGCGAGGTACACCGATAAACTCATCTTT.